A single sample is the source of the 20 T cell receptor beta chains below, sequenced in a study of shared clonotypes between healthy human individuals. Generated by immunoSEQ multiplex PCR, the TCRdb table keeps only in-frame clones and is missing some. The sample consists of over a million clones, roughly 96% of them appearing once. The sequencing sample was made of naive CD4+ T cells sorted from blood. Subset meaning: CD45RA+ positively selected. These receptors came from a man aged 25-45 years in good health.

The chain couples TRBV6-6 to TRBJ2-7, with D possibly being TRBD1 (5 bases). Germline V lookup: CDR1 MNHNY, CDR2 SVGAGI (reference sequence). The CDR3 spans 14 residues. Trimming took off 6 bases at V and 0 bases at J, with 12 bases between the two ends. The CDR3, as DNA: TGTGCCAGCAGGCCCGGACAACCCTCCTACGAGCAGTACTTC. It specifies CASRPGQPSYEQYF.

A remark on this clone: The sample carries other DNA sequences with the same CDR3. V and J are TRBV7-3 and TRBJ2-5, with D tentatively TRBD2 (6 bases). The CDR3 is 13 amino acids. V shed 9 bases and J shed 2 bases, with 13 bases lying between them. Looked up from germline, CDR1 is SGHTA and CDR2 is FQGTGA. Here the CDR3 reads CASSRGRQETQYF. The CDR3, as DNA: TGTGCCAGTTCGCGGGGCAGGCAAGAGACCCAGTACTTC.

The chain uses TRBV10-3 and TRBJ1-4; TRBD1 might be the D (5 bases). Trimming left V 1 base short and J 7 bases short, with 10 bases between. The CDR3 is 14 amino acids. CDR1 and CDR2 (germline): ENHRY, SYGVKD. The CDR3 reads CAISEFGGFEKLFF. The DNA of the CDR3 is TGTGCCATCAGTGAGTTTGGGGGATTTGAAAAACTGTTTTTT.

The V call is TRBV10-2, the J call TRBJ2-7; D perhaps matches TRBD1 (6 bases). CDR1 and CDR2 (germline): WSHSY, SAAADI. CDR3 length equals 12 residues. V lost 6 bases, J lost 3 bases, and 9 bases lay in between. DNA for the CDR3: TGCGCCAGCAGCGCGGACAGCTACGAGCAGTACTTC. The encoded protein is CASSADSYEQYF.

Of note for this clone: Within the sample, other DNA sequences also encode this same CDR3. J is TRBJ1-1 and V is TRBV5-4; D is possibly TRBD1 (5 bases). CDR1 and CDR2 from the germline V gene are SGHNT and YYREEE (reference sequence). V was cut by 0 bases and J by 1 base, with 10 bases left in between. This CDR3 spans 15 amino acids. In DNA, the CDR3 is TGTGCCAGCAGCTTGGAAGGGGCGAGGAACACTGAAGCTTTCTTT. Translating gives CASSLEGARNTEAFF.

The chain joins TRBV5-5 to TRBJ1-2; TRBD1 might be the D (5 bases). Trimming shortened V by 2 bases and J by 3 bases, and 11 bases separated the two germline ends. In germline, CDR1 is SGHKS, CDR2 YYEKEE (reference sequence). The CDR3 extends over 14 amino acids. The CDR3 reads CASSFREWDYGYTF. DNA of the CDR3: TGTGCCAGCAGCTTCAGGGAGTGGGACTATGGCTACACCTTC.

This chain links TRBV28 with TRBJ2-7; 14 positions agree with TRBD2. Per the germline V gene, CDR1 is MDHEN and CDR2 is SYDVKM. CDR3 length: 15 residues. V shed 5 bases, J shed 6 bases, and the junction held 6 bases outside the gene matches. CDR3 DNA: TGTGCCAGCAGTCCTAGGACTAGCGGGAGGTCCGAGCAGTACTTC. Translating it yields CASSPRTSGRSEQYF.

The V gene is TRBV9, the J gene TRBJ1-1, with no clear D. This CDR3 has 13 amino acids. V dropped 3 bases and J dropped 5 bases, with 11 bases sitting between them. The germline V gene has CDR1 SGDLS and CDR2 YYNGEE. The CDR3 bases are TGTGCCAGCAGCGCGGGGTTGCTTACTGAAGCTTTCTTT. Protein sequence: CASSAGLLTEAFF. Based on the CDR3 plus reference TRBV9 and TRBJ1-1, the full variable domain is DSGVTQTPKHLITATGQRVTLRCSPRSGDLSVYWYQQSLDQGLQFLIQYYNGEERAKGNILERFSAQQFPDLHSELNLSSLELGDSALYFCASSAGLLTEAFFGQGTRLTVV.

The table lists this clone with a few counts. Other nucleotide sequences in the sample specify the same CDR3. This chain uses TRBV28 with TRBJ1-2, with D perhaps TRBD1 (5 bases). The V end lost 1 base, the J end lost 7 bases, and 7 bases lay between the germline ends. The CDR3 contains 12 residues. Germline CDR1 reads MDHEN; CDR2 reads SYDVKM. Written as DNA, the CDR3 is TGTGCCAGCAGTTTATCGGGGCGTGGCTACACCTTC. The encoded protein is CASSLSGRGYTF.

This chain uses TRBV9 with TRBJ2-1, with D possibly called TRBD1 or TRBD2 (5 bases each). Germline V gene data show CDR1 as SGDLS and CDR2 as YYNGEE. V lost 4 bases and J lost 4, with 24 bases in between. CDR3 length equals 18 residues. CDR3 region: CASSNSSRGTPTYNEQFF. In DNA, the CDR3 is TGTGCCAGCAGCAACTCCTCGAGGGGAACACCTACTTACAATGAGCAGTTCTTC. The entire variable domain, with the rest obtained from reference TRBV9 and TRBJ2-1, is as follows: DSGVTQTPKHLITATGQRVTLRCSPRSGDLSVYWYQQSLDQGLQFLIQYYNGEERAKGNILERFSAQQFPDLHSELNLSSLELGDSALYFCASSNSSRGTPTYNEQFFGPGTRLTVL.

This chain joins TRBV2 and TRBJ2-7; no reliable D call. The CDR3 extends over 14 amino acids. CDR1 and CDR2 from the germline V gene are SNHLY and FYNNEI. Trimming took 10 bases from V and 1 from J, leaving 17 bases between them. The CDR3 is CATISGPASYEQYF. In nucleotides, the CDR3 is TGTGCCACCATCTCTGGACCAGCATCCTACGAGCAGTACTTC.

This clone was recorded only once. The chain couples TRBV5-4 to TRBJ2-7, with 7 bases that match TRBD2. The CDR3 spans 13 residues. The germline gives CDR1 SGHNT, CDR2 YYREEE (reference sequence). The trim removed 6 bases at V and 5 bases at J, leaving 8 bases unmatched. CDR3 sequence (DNA): TGTGCCAGCACCGCGGGAGTTAAAAACGAGCAGTACTTC. Translating gives CASTAGVKNEQYF.

The sample holds a few counts of this clone. The gene calls are TRBV7-9 and TRBJ1-2; D may be TRBD1 (5 bases). This CDR3 is built from 16 residues. Germline V CDR1 and CDR2: SEHNR, FQNEAQ (reference sequence). V was cut by 5 bases and J by 6 bases, with 22 bases left in between. CDR3 residues: CASSGETLQAANGYTF. In nucleotides, the CDR3 is TGTGCCAGCAGCGGCGAAACCTTACAGGCGGCGAATGGCTACACCTTC.

The chain couples TRBV9 to TRBJ2-7; TRBD2 matches at 8 bases. The germline V gene has CDR1 SGDLS and CDR2 YYNGEE. V was clipped by 0 bases and J by 6 bases; unmatched bases: 11. The CDR3 has 16 residues. DNA of the CDR3: TGTGCCAGCAGCGTAGCTTCAGCGGGAGCATCAACCGAGCAGTACTTC. Translation: CASSVASAGASTEQYF.

The chain employs TRBV2 and TRBJ2-1, with D uncertain. The CDR3 extends over 11 amino acids. Per germline, CDR1 SNHLY and CDR2 FYNNEI. Trimming removed 5 bases from V and 10 bases from J, with 9 bases in between. Written as DNA, the CDR3 is TGTGCCAGCAGTCCAGTTGGAGAGCAGTTCTTC. Translated, it gives CASSPVGEQFF.

The chain recombines TRBV5-4 with TRBJ2-3; 11 bases map to TRBD2. Germline CDR1 SGHNT, CDR2 YYREEE (reference sequence). Trimming at V came to 0 bases and at J to 5 bases, leaving 2 bases not matched to a gene. The CDR3 is 15 amino acids. The CDR3 DNA is TGTGCCAGCAGCTTGGATACTAGCGGGGGAGATACGCAGTATTTT. This sequence encodes CASSLDTSGGDTQYF. Variable domain in full (rest from reference TRBV5-4 and TRBJ2-3): ETGVTQSPTHLIKTRGQQVTLRCSSQSGHNTVSWYQQALGQGPQFIFQYYREEENGRGNFPPRFSGLQFPNYSSELNVNALELDDSALYLCASSLDTSGGDTQYFGPGTRLTVL.

This clone was detected once. The rearrangement joins TRBV12-5 to TRBJ1-2; maybe TRBD1 (6 bases). The V gene's germline CDR1 is LGHNT and CDR2 FRNRAP. Trimming pared 4 bases from V and 6 bases from J, leaving 18 bases between. The CDR3 sequence is 15 residues long. CDR3 in amino acids: CASGSSGDFPHGYTF. In DNA form, the CDR3 reads TGTGCTAGTGGTTCCTCAGGGGACTTCCCCCATGGCTACACCTTC.

The chain recombines TRBV29-1 with TRBJ1-2; no firm D call. V was trimmed by 4 bases and J by 6 bases, leaving 15 bases between them. CDR1 and CDR2 (germline): SQVTM, ANQGSEA. The CDR3 is 13 amino acids. The CDR3 loop is CSVGGRLINGYTF. For the CDR3, the DNA is TGCAGCGTTGGCGGGCGGTTAATCAATGGCTACACCTTC.

Only one count was recorded for this clone. The gene calls are TRBV19 and TRBJ2-5; 9 bases are shared with TRBD2. The CDR3 is made up of 15 amino acids. V lost 1 base and J lost 5; bases outside the gene matches: 5. From germline, CDR1 is LNHDA and CDR2 SQIVND (reference sequence). CDR3 coding DNA: TGTGCCAGTAGTATAGCTAGCGGGATAACTGAGACCCAGTACTTC. It yields the protein CASSIASGITETQYF.

This clone has only one observation. This chain links TRBV7-9 with TRBJ1-1; D not resolved. Per the germline V gene, CDR1 is SEHNR and CDR2 is FQNEAQ (reference sequence). V was clipped by 5 bases and J by 2 bases, with 12 bases between them. The CDR3 length is 14 residues. In DNA, the CDR3 is TGTGCCAGCAGCCCCCACGGCAGTAACACTGAAGCTTTCTTT. This codes for CASSPHGSNTEAFF.